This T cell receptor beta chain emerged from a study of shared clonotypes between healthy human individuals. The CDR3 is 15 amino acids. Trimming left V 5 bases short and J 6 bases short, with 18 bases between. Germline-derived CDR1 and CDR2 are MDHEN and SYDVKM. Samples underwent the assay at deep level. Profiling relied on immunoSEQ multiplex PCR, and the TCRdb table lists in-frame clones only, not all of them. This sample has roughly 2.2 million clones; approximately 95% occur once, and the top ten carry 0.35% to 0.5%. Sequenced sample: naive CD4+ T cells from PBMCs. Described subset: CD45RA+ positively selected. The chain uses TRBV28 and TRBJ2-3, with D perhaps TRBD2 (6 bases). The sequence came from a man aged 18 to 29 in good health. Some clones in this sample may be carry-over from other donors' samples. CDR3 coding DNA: TGTGCCAGCAGTCCAGGTGGCGGAGGAGGGGATACGCAGTATTTT. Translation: CASSPGGGGGDTQYF.